This TCR beta chain was identified in a study of blood T cell repertoires in COVID-19. Study context: Italy, Spain and the United States were the sources of the convalescent and acute COVID-19 samples. T cells, B-cell-depleted T cells, or PBMCs supplied cDNA or gDNA.

CDR1 SGDLS and CDR2 YYNGEE come from the germline V gene. The length of the CDR3 is 15 residues. Losses at the gene ends were 3 bases for V and 5 bases for J; bases not matched to a gene: 9. Source study methods: Estimation of nucleated cell counts was performed using reference gene primer amplification. Repertoires were generated with immunoSEQ multiplex PCR, while TCRdb's copy carries only in-frame clones and drops some. Clone size and V and J calls were adopted from that table, with D and trimming inferred from the DNA. The profile shows roughly 61,000 clones, about 91% of them singletons. The sequence was obtained from a man aged 55 to 69 with acute or convalescent COVID-19. Input material: peripheral blood. The V call is TRBV9, the J call TRBJ2-5, with 8 bases identical to TRBD1. The CDR3, as DNA: TGTGCCAGCAGCGCAGGACAGGGCGGTGAGGAGACCCAGTACTTC. Translated, it gives CASSAGQGGEETQYF.